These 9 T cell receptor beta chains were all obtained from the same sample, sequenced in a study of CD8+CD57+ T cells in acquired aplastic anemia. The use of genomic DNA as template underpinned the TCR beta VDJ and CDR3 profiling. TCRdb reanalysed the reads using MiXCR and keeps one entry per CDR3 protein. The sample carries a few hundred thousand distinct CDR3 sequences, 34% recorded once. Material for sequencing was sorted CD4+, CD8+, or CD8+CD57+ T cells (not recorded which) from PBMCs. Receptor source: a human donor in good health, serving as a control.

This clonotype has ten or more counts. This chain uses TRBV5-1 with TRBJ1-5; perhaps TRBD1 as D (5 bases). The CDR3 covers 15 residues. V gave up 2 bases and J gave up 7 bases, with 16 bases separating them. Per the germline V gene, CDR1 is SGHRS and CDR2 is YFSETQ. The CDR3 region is CASSFLLLRGQPQHF. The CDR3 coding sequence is TGCGCCAGCAGCTTCCTCCTCCTGAGGGGCCAGCCCCAGCATTTT. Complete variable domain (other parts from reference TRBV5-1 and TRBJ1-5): KAGVTQTPRYLIKTRGQQVTLSCSPISGHRSVSWYQQTPGQGLQFLFEYFSETQRNKGNFPGRFSGRQFSNSRSEMNVSTLELGDSALYLCASSFLLLRGQPQHFGDGTRLSIL.

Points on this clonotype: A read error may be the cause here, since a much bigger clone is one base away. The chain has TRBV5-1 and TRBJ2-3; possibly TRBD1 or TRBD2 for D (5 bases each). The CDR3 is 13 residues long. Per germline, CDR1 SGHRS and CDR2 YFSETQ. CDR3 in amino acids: CASSWGSADTQCF. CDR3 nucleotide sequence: TGCGCCAGCAGCTGGGGGTCGGCAGATACGCAGTGTTTT.

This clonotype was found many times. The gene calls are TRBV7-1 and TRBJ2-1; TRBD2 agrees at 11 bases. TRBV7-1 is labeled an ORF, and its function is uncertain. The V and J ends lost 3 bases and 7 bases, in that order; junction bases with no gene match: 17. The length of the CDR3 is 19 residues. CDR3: CASSSTGPGLAVPGNEQFF. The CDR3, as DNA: TGTGCCAGCAGCTCGACCGGACCGGGACTAGCGGTCCCTGGGAATGAGCAGTTCTTC.

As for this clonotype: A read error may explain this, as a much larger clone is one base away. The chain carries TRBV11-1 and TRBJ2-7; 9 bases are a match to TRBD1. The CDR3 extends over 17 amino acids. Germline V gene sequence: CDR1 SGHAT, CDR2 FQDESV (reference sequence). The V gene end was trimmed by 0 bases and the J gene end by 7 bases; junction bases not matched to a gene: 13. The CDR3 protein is CASSLASTGGKSREQYF. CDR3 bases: TGTGCCAGCAGCTTAGCCTCCACAGGGGGCAAGTCAAGGGAGCAGTACTTC.

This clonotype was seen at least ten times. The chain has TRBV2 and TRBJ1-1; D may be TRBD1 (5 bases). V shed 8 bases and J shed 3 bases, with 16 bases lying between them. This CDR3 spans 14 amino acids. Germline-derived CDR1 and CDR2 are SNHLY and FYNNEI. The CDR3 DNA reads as TGTGCCAGCTTATTTGGTCAGGGACACACTGAAGCTTTCTTT. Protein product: CASLFGQGHTEAFF.

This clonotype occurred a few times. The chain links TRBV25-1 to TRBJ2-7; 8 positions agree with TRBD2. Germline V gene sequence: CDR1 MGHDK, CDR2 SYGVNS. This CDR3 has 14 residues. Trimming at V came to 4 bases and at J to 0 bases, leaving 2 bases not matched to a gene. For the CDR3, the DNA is TGTGCCAGCAGTGGGACTAGCAGCTCCTACGAGCAGTACTTC. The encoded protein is CASSGTSSSYEQYF.

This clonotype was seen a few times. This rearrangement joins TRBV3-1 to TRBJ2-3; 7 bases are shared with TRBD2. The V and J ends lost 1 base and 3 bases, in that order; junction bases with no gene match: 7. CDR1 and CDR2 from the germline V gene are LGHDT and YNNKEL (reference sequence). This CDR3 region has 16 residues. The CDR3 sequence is CASSQVNGRITDTQYF. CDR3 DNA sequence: TGTGCCAGCAGCCAAGTTAACGGGAGGATAACAGATACGCAGTATTTT.

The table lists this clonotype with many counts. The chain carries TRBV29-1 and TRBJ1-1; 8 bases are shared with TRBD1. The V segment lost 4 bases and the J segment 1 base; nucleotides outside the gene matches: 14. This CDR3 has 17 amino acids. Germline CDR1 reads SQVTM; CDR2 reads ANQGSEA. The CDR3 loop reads CSVGLDRVSHGNTEAFF. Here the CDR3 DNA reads TGCAGCGTTGGATTGGACAGGGTGTCGCATGGGAACACTGAAGCTTTCTTT.

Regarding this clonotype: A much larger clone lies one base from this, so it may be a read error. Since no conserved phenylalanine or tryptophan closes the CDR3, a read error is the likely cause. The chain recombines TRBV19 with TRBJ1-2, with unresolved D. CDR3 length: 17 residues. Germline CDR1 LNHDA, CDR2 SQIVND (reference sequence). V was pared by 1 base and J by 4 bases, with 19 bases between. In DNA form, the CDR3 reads TGTGCCAGTAGTATAGTACGACCCACTTTGGGCGGCTATGGCTACACCCTC. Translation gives CASSIVRPTLGGYGYTL.